These T cell receptor beta chains were read from a single sample in a study of cytomegalovirus exposure and HLA in healthy donors. TCRdb's copy holds only in-frame clones and misses some; the assay was immunoSEQ multiplex PCR. This table has some 110,000 clones, roughly 74% appearing once. The sample comprised PBMCs. These receptors were obtained from a woman in her 30s in good health and CMV-seronegative. Each CDR3 is given with its conserved first and last residue. The order of the fields is clone size, D gene, J gene, V gene, CDR3 protein, CDR3 DNA. The D gene is left open where the match is weak. Clone size is given for some rows only: seen once, a few or many times, or a class if the clone is expanded.

.,TRBD1,TRBJ1-1,TRBV15,CATSRDRGNTEAFF,TGTGCCACCAGCAGGGACAGGGGGAACACTGAAGCTTTCTTT
.,.,TRBJ1-2,TRBV30,CAWKVGSRYTF,TGTGCCTGGAAAGTAGGGAGCCGCTACACCTTC
.,.,TRBJ1-2,TRBV6-5,CASLGGAAYGYTF,TGTGCCAGCCTCGGCGGGGCAGCCTATGGCTACACCTTC
.,.,TRBJ2-7,TRBV29-1,CSVEDTGYEQYF,TGCAGCGTTGAAGATACCGGGTACGAGCAGTACTTC
.,.,TRBJ1-1,TRBV7-6,CASSSGGRDTEAFF,TGTGCCAGCAGCTCCGGGGGGCGCGACACTGAAGCTTTCTTT
.,.,TRBJ1-2,TRBV18,CASSPPGHRNYGYTF,TGTGCCAGCTCACCACCGGGACACCGAAACTATGGCTACACCTTC
.,.,TRBJ1-4,TRBV7-9,CASSLQEANEKLFF,TGTGCCAGCAGCCTGCAGGAGGCAAATGAAAAACTGTTTTTT
.,TRBD1,TRBJ1-2,TRBV11-2,CASRTSGTGSYGYTF,TGTGCCAGCAGGACTTCAGGGACAGGGTCCTATGGCTACACCTTC
.,TRBD2,TRBJ2-7,TRBV4-3,CASSQGSLAGNYEQYF,TGCGCCAGCAGCCAAGGAAGTCTAGCGGGGAACTACGAGCAGTACTTC
.,.,TRBJ1-2,TRBV27,CASSSASGIYGYTF,TGTGCCAGCAGTTCCGCGTCCGGGATATATGGCTACACCTTC
.,.,TRBJ1-1,TRBV1,CTSSQDNLPEAFF,TGCACCAGCAGCCAAGACAACCTACCTGAAGCTTTCTTT
.,.,TRBJ1-5,TRBV19,CASSMTEYNQPQHF,TGTGCCAGTAGTATGACGGAGTACAATCAGCCCCAGCATTTT
.,.,TRBJ1-1,TRBV21-1,CASSRLITRDRGKRTNTEAFF,TGTGCCAGCAGCCGACTTATCACCCGGGACAGGGGGAAGCGGACGAACACTGAAGCTTTCTTT
.,TRBD1,TRBJ2-7,TRBV27,CASSLLGTGAYEQYF,TGTGCCAGCAGTTTATTAGGGACAGGGGCCTACGAGCAGTACTTC
.,.,TRBJ1-1,TRBV11-3,CASSPKEGVAGGRAFF,TGTGCCAGCAGCCCCAAGGAAGGCGTCGCGGGGGGTAGAGCTTTCTTT
few,.,TRBJ1-4,TRBV25-1,CASNGTQGEKLFF,TGTGCCAGCAACGGGACACAGGGCGAAAAACTGTTTTTT
.,.,TRBJ2-1,TRBV9,CASSVDYHNEQFF,TGTGCCAGCAGCGTAGACTATCACAATGAGCAGTTCTTC
.,TRBD1,TRBJ1-5,TRBV5-1,CASSPGTGAYSNQPQHF,TGCGCCAGCAGCCCGGGGACAGGTGCATATAGCAATCAGCCCCAGCATTTT
.,.,TRBJ2-1,TRBV6-1,CASIRVDEQFF,TGTGCCAGCATTCGGGTGGATGAGCAGTTCTTC
few,TRBD1,TRBJ1-1,TRBV19,CASKTGAIMNTEAFF,TGTGCCAGTAAGACAGGGGCTATCATGAACACTGAAGCTTTCTTT
.,TRBD1,TRBJ1-4,TRBV6-6,CASRPGQGGEKLFF,TGTGCCAGCAGACCGGGACAGGGGGGTGAAAAACTGTTTTTT
.,TRBD2,TRBJ2-1,TRBV9,CASSVDDGRAHNEQFF,TGTGCCAGCAGCGTAGATGACGGGAGGGCCCACAATGAGCAGTTCTTC
.,TRBD2,TRBJ2-1,TRBV27,CASSLSAGGWDEQFF,TGTGCCAGCAGTTTATCGGCGGGGGGTTGGGATGAGCAGTTCTTC
.,.,TRBJ1-2,TRBV19,CASRSGATNYGYTF,TGTGCCAGTAGATCAGGGGCGACGAACTATGGCTACACCTTC
once,.,TRBJ2-3,TRBV6-5,CASFEHSITDTQYF,TGTGCCAGCTTCGAACATTCCATAACAGATACGCAGTATTTT
.,TRBD2,TRBJ2-3,TRBV7-2,CASRQRAGGTTDTQYF,TGTGCCAGCCGCCAAAGGGCGGGGGGCACCACAGATACGCAGTATTTT
once,.,TRBJ1-3,TRBV7-7,CASSSLTEVTTSF,TGTGCCAGCAGCTCCCTCACCGAGGTTACGACGTCATTT
.,TRBD1,TRBJ1-2,TRBV5-6,CASSPGTGTYGYTF,TGTGCCAGCAGTCCCGGGACAGGGACATATGGCTACACCTTC
.,TRBD2,TRBJ2-3,TRBV7-8,CASSLGGTRTPDTQYF,TGTGCCAGCAGCTTAGGAGGGACTAGGACTCCAGATACGCAGTATTTT
.,.,TRBJ2-7,TRBV18,CASSRGENSYEQYF,TGTGCCAGCTCACGGGGGGAAAACTCCTACGAGCAGTACTTC
few,TRBD1,TRBJ1-5,TRBV7-2,CASSRQGWQPQHF,TGTGCCAGCAGTCGACAGGGTTGGCAGCCCCAGCATTTT
.,TRBD1,TRBJ2-7,TRBV27,CASRYRDRGTEQYF,TGTGCCAGCAGATACCGGGACAGGGGAACCGAGCAGTACTTC
.,.,TRBJ1-3,TRBV30,CAWSVTVGNTIYF,TGTGCCTGGAGTGTTACAGTTGGAAACACCATATATTTT
.,.,TRBJ2-2,TRBV25-1,CASSEYERGGELFF,TGTGCCAGCAGTGAATACGAGCGTGGCGGGGAGCTGTTTTTT
.,.,TRBJ1-1,TRBV19,CASSWGGYNTEAFF,TGTGCCAGTTCCTGGGGGGGCTATAACACTGAAGCTTTCTTT
.,.,TRBJ1-5,TRBV12-5,CASVLDRDQPQHF,TGTGCTAGTGTTCTTGACAGAGATCAGCCCCAGCATTTT
.,TRBD1,TRBJ1-5,TRBV5-4,CASSLEGQGLDQPQHF,TGTGCCAGCAGCTTGGAGGGACAGGGGCTGGATCAGCCCCAGCATTTT
.,.,TRBJ1-1,TRBV5-6,CASSLPEVASEAFF,TGTGCCAGCAGCCTCCCTGAAGTGGCCTCTGAAGCTTTCTTT
.,TRBD2,TRBJ2-7,TRBV5-1,CASSFSTSGEFSYEQYF,TGCGCCAGCAGCTTTTCGACTAGCGGCGAGTTCTCCTACGAGCAGTACTTC
.,TRBD1,TRBJ2-7,TRBV27,CASSFLVRDRVAYEQYF,TGTGCCAGCAGTTTCCTCGTCCGGGACAGGGTCGCATACGAGCAGTACTTC
.,TRBD1,TRBJ2-3,TRBV7-2,CASTTQGALSTDTQYF,TGTGCCAGCACCACCCAGGGGGCTCTGAGCACAGATACGCAGTATTTT
.,.,TRBJ1-5,TRBV9,CASSVGQQENQPQHF,TGTGCCAGCAGCGTAGGCCAACAAGAAAATCAGCCCCAGCATTTT
.,TRBD1,TRBJ1-3,TRBV10-3,CAISEQGAHGNTIYF,TGTGCCATCAGTGAACAGGGGGCGCACGGAAACACCATATATTTT
.,.,TRBJ1-2,TRBV11-2,CASSPVRGANYGYTF,TGTGCCAGCAGCCCCGTTCGGGGGGCGAACTATGGCTACACCTTC
few,.,TRBJ1-2,TRBV5-1,CASSLVGSGGYTF,TGCGCCAGCAGCTTGGTCGGCAGCGGGGGCTACACCTTC
.,TRBD1,TRBJ1-4,TRBV6-5,CASSQQGVREKLFF,TGTGCCAGCAGCCAACAGGGGGTGCGTGAGAAACTGTTTTTT
.,TRBD1,TRBJ1-5,TRBV13,CASSSGQGIGQPQHF,TGTGCCAGCAGCTCGGGACAGGGGATCGGTCAGCCCCAGCATTTT
few,TRBD1,TRBJ2-2,TRBV9,CASSQRQGSTGELFF,TGTGCCAGCAGCCAACGACAGGGGAGCACCGGGGAGCTGTTTTTT
.,TRBD2,TRBJ2-1,TRBV2,CASSEASSSGQDNEQFF,TGTGCCAGCAGTGAAGCGAGCTCTAGCGGGCAGGACAATGAGCAGTTCTTC
.,.,TRBJ1-2,TRBV2,CASSEASTGGINYGYTF,TGTGCCAGCAGTGAAGCATCGACAGGCGGTATTAACTATGGCTACACCTTC
.,TRBD2,TRBJ2-3,TRBV7-7,CASSLGSGSSDTQYF,TGTGCCAGCAGCTTAGGTAGCGGGAGCTCAGATACGCAGTATTTT
.,.,TRBJ2-3,TRBV5-1,CASSFGDTQYF,TGCGCCAGCAGCTTCGGAGATACGCAGTATTTT
few,TRBD2,TRBJ2-7,TRBV5-4,CASSLVWEGPYEQYF,TGTGCCAGCAGCTTGGTGTGGGAGGGGCCCTACGAGCAGTACTTC
.,.,TRBJ2-1,TRBV5-4,CASSGFSGNSYNEQFF,TGTGCCAGCAGCGGTTTCAGCGGCAACTCCTACAATGAGCAGTTCTTC
.,TRBD1,TRBJ1-2,TRBV2,CASRPPGGRGYTF,TGTGCCAGCAGACCCCCAGGGGGCCGTGGCTACACCTTC
.,.,TRBJ1-5,TRBV28,CATSRSYSNQPQHF,TGTGCCACCTCGAGGTCTTATAGCAATCAGCCCCAGCATTTT
.,.,TRBJ2-3,TRBV7-9,CASSLVSRRTDTQYF,TGTGCCAGCAGCTTAGTTTCCAGGCGCACAGATACGCAGTATTTT
.,.,TRBJ2-1,TRBV4-3,CASSQDRTLSSYNEQFF,TGCGCCAGCAGCCAAGACCGGACACTCAGCTCCTACAATGAGCAGTTCTTC